A selection of T cell receptor beta chains follows, all from one sample in a study of early T cells in non-severe SARS-CoV-2 infection. TCRdb re-analysed the 5' RACE reads in MiXCR, keeping a single row per CDR3 protein. The sample lists 25,000 to 40,000 distinct CDR3 sequences, 5% to 7% occurring once. Sequencing was done on a sample of whole blood. These receptors came from an adult who was a healthcare worker with PCR-confirmed SARS-CoV-2 infection or an uninfected control (not recorded which). CDR3s include the opening cysteine and the closing phenylalanine or tryptophan. The D gene is left open where the match is weak. The size entry is marked missing in some rows and otherwise reads once, few, many or a size class.

clone_size	v_call	j_call	d_call	cdr3_nt	cdr3_aa
many	TRBV7-9	TRBJ2-2	.	TGTGCCAGCAGCTTAGCGTTGGAACTTTCGAACACCGGGGAGCTGTTTTTT	CASSLALELSNTGELFF
many	TRBV28	TRBJ1-5	TRBD1	TGTGCCAGCAGAAAACAGGGGGTTAGCAATCAGCCCCAGCATTTT	CASRKQGVSNQPQHF
.	TRBV28	TRBJ2-2	.	TGTGCCAGCAGTTTACACAGAGCCGGAAACACCGGGGAGCAGTTTTTT	CASSLHRAGNTGEQFF
many	TRBV5-1	TRBJ1-1	.	TGCGCCTCTACCAACCTAAGCCCCGGGGGCACTGAAGCTTTCTTT	CASTNLSPGGTEAFF
.	TRBV4-1	TRBJ2-3	.	TGCGCCAGCAGCCAAGATCTGGGGCGGGACCGCCAGTATTTT	CASSQDLGRDRQYF
many	TRBV5-1	TRBJ2-5	TRBD1	TGCGCCAGCAGCAAGGGACAGCTCGGGGCGAAAGAGACCCAGTACTTC	CASSKGQLGAKETQYF
few	TRBV7-2	TRBJ2-7	.	TGTGCCAGCAGCCCGAGGCCGGGGACCTCCTACGAGCAGTACTTC	CASSPRPGTSYEQYF
many	TRBV19	TRBJ2-5	.	TGTGCCAGTAACGCGGGCGGTCTGGAGACCCAGTACTTC	CASNAGGLETQYF
few	TRBV7-6	TRBJ1-1	.	TGTGCCAGCAGCTTGGGAACGGAAACTGAAGCTTTCTTT	CASSLGTETEAFF
many	TRBV19	TRBJ1-6	.	TGTGCCAGTAGTATACGAGTTTCAAGCTCCTATAATTCACCCCTCCACTTT	CASSIRVSSSYNSPLHF
medium-sized	TRBV6-1	TRBJ1-4	.	TGTGCCAGCAGTGAAGCAAGATCGGGGAGGAGCAATGAAAAACTGTTTTTT	CASSEARSGRSNEKLFF
.	TRBV10-3	TRBJ2-7	TRBD2	TGTGCCATCAGAGACGGGACTAGCGGTTACGAGCAGTACTTC	CAIRDGTSGYEQYF
many	TRBV12-3/TRBV12-4	TRBJ2-2	TRBD1	TGTGCCAGCACCCAATTCACAGGGGCCGGGGAGCTGTTTTTT	CASTQFTGAGELFF
many	TRBV5-1	TRBJ1-6	TRBD1	TGCGCCAGCAGCCTCGGACAGGGGATATCCTATAATTCACCCCTCCACTTT	CASSLGQGISYNSPLHF
many	TRBV25-1	TRBJ1-6	.	TGTGCCAGCAGTGAATCGGGGCAGGGCCGCTCACCCCTCCACTTT	CASSESGQGRSPLHF
.	TRBV19	TRBJ2-3	TRBD2	TGTGCCAGTAGTGGGATAGCGGGAGGGGAAGATACGCAGTATTTT	CASSGIAGGEDTQYF
few	TRBV11-3	TRBJ2-5	TRBD1	TGTGCCAGCAGCTTACCGGGACAGGGAGGCCAGACCCAGTACTTC	CASSLPGQGGQTQYF
many	TRBV11-2	TRBJ1-2	TRBD1	TGTGCCAGCAGCACGGGTGGGACAGCAATCTACTATGGCTACACCTTC	CASSTGGTAIYYGYTF
many	TRBV5-1	TRBJ2-1	.	TGCGCCAGCAGCTGGGGGGACACTAACAATGAGCAGTTCTTC	CASSWGDTNNEQFF
many	TRBV28	TRBJ2-7	.	TGTGCCAGCAGTTCCCCGGAGGGACGGGGAGTCTACGAGCAGTACTTC	CASSSPEGRGVYEQYF
few	TRBV6-6	TRBJ2-3	.	TGTGCCAGCAGTTACTCTGAATTTCAGGAGAGCACAGATACGCAGTATTTT	CASSYSEFQESTDTQYF
many	TRBV11-2	TRBJ1-2	.	TGTGCCAGCAGCTTAGACGGCGCGGCGGGCTATGGCTACACCTTC	CASSLDGAAGYGYTF
few	TRBV6-2/TRBV6-3	TRBJ2-7	TRBD2	TGTGCCAGCAGTAACGGACTAGCGGGAGGCTATTACGAGCAGTACTTC	CASSNGLAGGYYEQYF
many	TRBV12-3/TRBV12-4	TRBJ2-1	.	TGTGCCAGCAGTTTAGGTGTAGCGGTTCTGGGGAATGAGCAGTTCTTC	CASSLGVAVLGNEQFF
few	TRBV28	TRBJ2-7	TRBD2	TGTGCCAGCAGTTCGACTAGCGGGAGGGCCAAGCAGTACTTC	CASSSTSGRAKQYF
many	TRBV20-1	TRBJ2-3	TRBD2	TGCAGTGCTAGAAGGGTCGGCGGGAGGGGCACAGATACGCAGTATTTT	CSARRVGGRGTDTQYF
.	TRBV27	TRBJ2-7	TRBD2	TGTGCCAGCAGTTTTGCGGACCGGGGGGTCGAGCAGTACTTC	CASSFADRGVEQYF
many	TRBV6-5	TRBJ1-1	TRBD1	TGTGCCAGCAGTTACGAGACAGGGGGCGTTGAAGCTTTCTTT	CASSYETGGVEAFF
many	TRBV5-1	TRBJ1-4	TRBD1	TGCGCCAGCAGGTTGGGACAGCCAGGGCCGAATGAAAAACTGTTTTTT	CASRLGQPGPNEKLFF
many	TRBV29-1	TRBJ1-1	.	TGCAGCGCTCTGCTACCCTCTAACCTTGGAGCTTTCTTT	CSALLPSNLGAFF
many	TRBV29-1	TRBJ2-5	.	TGCAGCGTTGGGGGGGCTAGCCAACAAGAGACCCAGTACTTC	CSVGGASQQETQYF
many	TRBV19	TRBJ2-1	.	TGTGCCAGTAGCATCCCTAGAGGGGCGGGTGAACACAATGAGCAGTTCTTC	CASSIPRGAGEHNEQFF
many	TRBV28	TRBJ2-7	.	TGTGCCAGCAGTCCCCACCAAGGGGCCTACGAGCAGTACTTC	CASSPHQGAYEQYF
many	TRBV15	TRBJ2-4	.	TGTGCCACCAGCAGAACAAAGACTGTAGCCAAAAACATTCAGTACTTC	CATSRTKTVAKNIQYF
few	TRBV7-9	TRBJ1-6	.	TGTGCCAGCAGCGAGACGAATTCACCCCTCCACTTT	CASSETNSPLHF
.	TRBV3-1	TRBJ2-3	TRBD2	TGTGCCAGCAGCCGGCTAGCGGGTAGCACAGATACGCAGTATTTT	CASSRLAGSTDTQYF
.	TRBV7-9	TRBJ2-1	.	TGTGCCAGCAGCTACGAGGAGCAGTTCTTC	CASSYEEQFF
many	TRBV2	TRBJ2-7	TRBD1	TGTGCCAGCAGTGTGTTGGGACAGGGGTACGAGCAGTACTTC	CASSVLGQGYEQYF
few	TRBV5-1	TRBJ2-5	TRBD2	TGCGCCAGCAGCTTGGTTCTAGCGGGACAAGAGACCCAGTACTTC	CASSLVLAGQETQYF
many	TRBV7-9	TRBJ2-3	.	TGTGCCAGCAGCCGGCGGGATACGCAGTATTTT	CASSRRDTQYF
.	TRBV7-2	TRBJ2-1	.	TGTGCCAGCAGCGCCACGAGTAATGAGCAGTTCTTC	CASSATSNEQFF
.	TRBV11-2	TRBJ2-2	.	TGTGCCAGCAGCTTGGTGAGGTCCGGGGAGCTGTTTTTT	CASSLVRSGELFF
.	TRBV4-1	TRBJ1-1	.	TGCGCCAGCAGCCAAGATCTCACACCTAACACTGAAGCTTTCTTT	CASSQDLTPNTEAFF
many	TRBV5-8	TRBJ2-1	.	TGTGCCAGCAGCTTGGGTAGGGGGTACAATGAGCAGTTCTTC	CASSLGRGYNEQFF
.	TRBV11-3	TRBJ2-3	.	TGTGCCAGCAGCTTAGGTGGTTATACAGATACGCAGTATTTT	CASSLGGYTDTQYF
.	TRBV3-1	TRBJ2-5	TRBD2	TGTGCCAGCAGTTCCGCTTTGACTAGCGGGGTGCAAGAGACCCAGTACTTC	CASSSALTSGVQETQYF
.	TRBV11-3	TRBJ1-3	.	TGTGCCAGCAGCCTAAGGCGGAGAGGAAACACCATATATTTT	CASSLRRRGNTIYF
many	TRBV18	TRBJ2-2	.	TGTGCCAGCTCACCAAAAGAACAGGGGAGGACCGGGGAGCTGTTTTTT	CASSPKEQGRTGELFF
few	TRBV27	TRBJ2-7	.	TGTGCCAGCAGTTTATTCTGGGAAGGCCCAATAAGCGAGCAGTACTTC	CASSLFWEGPISEQYF
many	TRBV6-1	TRBJ2-1	TRBD1	TGTGCCAGCAGGGTGGACAGGAACCTTTACAATGAGCAGTTCTTC	CASRVDRNLYNEQFF
many	TRBV6-1	TRBJ2-1	TRBD2	TGTGCCAGCAGTCCAGGACTAGCGGGATACAATGAGCAGTTCTTC	CASSPGLAGYNEQFF
many	TRBV7-2	TRBJ1-2	TRBD1	TGTGCCAGCAGCTTTCAACAGGGGGCATATGGCTACACCTTC	CASSFQQGAYGYTF
many	TRBV10-1	TRBJ2-3	.	TGCGCCAGCAGTGAGTCCGGGTCTGCAGATACGCAGTATTTT	CASSESGSADTQYF